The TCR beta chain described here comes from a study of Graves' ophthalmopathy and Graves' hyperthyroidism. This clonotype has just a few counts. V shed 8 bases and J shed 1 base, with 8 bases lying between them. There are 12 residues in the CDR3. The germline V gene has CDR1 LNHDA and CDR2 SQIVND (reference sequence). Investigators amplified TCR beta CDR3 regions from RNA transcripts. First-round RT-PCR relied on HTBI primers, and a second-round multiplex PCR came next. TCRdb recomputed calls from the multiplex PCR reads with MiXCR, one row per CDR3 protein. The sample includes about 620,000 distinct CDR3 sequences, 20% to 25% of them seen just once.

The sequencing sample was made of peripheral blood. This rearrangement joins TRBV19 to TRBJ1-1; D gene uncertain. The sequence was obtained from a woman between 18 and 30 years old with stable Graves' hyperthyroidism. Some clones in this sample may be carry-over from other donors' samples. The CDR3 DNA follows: TGTGCCAGTCATATTGGGAACACTGAAGCTTTCTTT. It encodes CASHIGNTEAFF.